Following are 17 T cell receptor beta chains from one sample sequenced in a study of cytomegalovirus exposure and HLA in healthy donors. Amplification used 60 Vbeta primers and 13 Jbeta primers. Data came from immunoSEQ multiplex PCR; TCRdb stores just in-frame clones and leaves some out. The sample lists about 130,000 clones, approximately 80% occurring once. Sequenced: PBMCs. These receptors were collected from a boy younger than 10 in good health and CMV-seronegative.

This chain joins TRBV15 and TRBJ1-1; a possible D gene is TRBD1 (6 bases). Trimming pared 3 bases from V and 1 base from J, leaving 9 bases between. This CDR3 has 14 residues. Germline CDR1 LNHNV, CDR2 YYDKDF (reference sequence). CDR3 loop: CATSSPDRNTEAFF. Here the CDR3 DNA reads TGTGCCACCAGCAGCCCGGACAGGAACACTGAAGCTTTCTTT.

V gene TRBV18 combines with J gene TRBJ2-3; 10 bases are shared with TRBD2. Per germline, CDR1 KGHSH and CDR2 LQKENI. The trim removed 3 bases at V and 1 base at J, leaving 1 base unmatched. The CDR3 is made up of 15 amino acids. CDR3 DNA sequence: TGTGCCAGCTCACCTGGGACTAGCGGCACAGATACGCAGTATTTT. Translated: CASSPGTSGTDTQYF.

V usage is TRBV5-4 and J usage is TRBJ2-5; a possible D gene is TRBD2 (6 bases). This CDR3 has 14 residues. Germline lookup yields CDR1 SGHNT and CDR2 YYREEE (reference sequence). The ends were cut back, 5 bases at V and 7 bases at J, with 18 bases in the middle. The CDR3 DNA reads TGTGCCAGCAGTAGCGGAGCGGCCCGGCGGACCCAGTACTTC. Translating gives CASSSGAARRTQYF.

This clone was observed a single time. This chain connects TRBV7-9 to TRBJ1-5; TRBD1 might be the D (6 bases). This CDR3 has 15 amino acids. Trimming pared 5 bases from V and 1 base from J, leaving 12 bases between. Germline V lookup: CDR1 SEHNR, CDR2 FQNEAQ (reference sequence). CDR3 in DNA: TGTGCCAGCAGCACCGGACAGAAAAGCAATCAGCCCCAGCATTTT. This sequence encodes CASSTGQKSNQPQHF.

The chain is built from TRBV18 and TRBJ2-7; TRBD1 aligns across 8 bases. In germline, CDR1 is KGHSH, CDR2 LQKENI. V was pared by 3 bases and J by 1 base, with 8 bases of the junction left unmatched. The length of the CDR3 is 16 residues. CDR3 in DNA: TGTGCCAGCTCACCGGGTCAGGGGGCGACTTCCTACGAGCAGTACGTC. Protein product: CASSPGQGATSYEQYV.

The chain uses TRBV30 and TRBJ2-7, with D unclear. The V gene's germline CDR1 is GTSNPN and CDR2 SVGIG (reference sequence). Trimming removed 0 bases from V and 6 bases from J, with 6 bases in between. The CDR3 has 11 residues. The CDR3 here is CAWSVISEQYF. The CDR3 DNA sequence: TGTGCCTGGAGTGTAATCTCCGAGCAGTACTTC.

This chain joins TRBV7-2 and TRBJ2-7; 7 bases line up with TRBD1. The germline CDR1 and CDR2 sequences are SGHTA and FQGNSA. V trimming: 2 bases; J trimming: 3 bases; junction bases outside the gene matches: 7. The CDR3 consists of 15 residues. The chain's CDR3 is CASSLWDRDSYEQYF. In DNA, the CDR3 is TGTGCCAGCAGCTTATGGGACCGGGACAGCTACGAGCAGTACTTC.

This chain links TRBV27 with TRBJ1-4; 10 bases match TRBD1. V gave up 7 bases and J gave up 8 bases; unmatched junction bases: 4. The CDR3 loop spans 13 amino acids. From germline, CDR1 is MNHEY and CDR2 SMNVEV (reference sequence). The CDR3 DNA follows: TGTGCCAGCATGGACAGGGGGGGAGAAAAACTGTTTTTT. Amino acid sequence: CASMDRGGEKLFF.

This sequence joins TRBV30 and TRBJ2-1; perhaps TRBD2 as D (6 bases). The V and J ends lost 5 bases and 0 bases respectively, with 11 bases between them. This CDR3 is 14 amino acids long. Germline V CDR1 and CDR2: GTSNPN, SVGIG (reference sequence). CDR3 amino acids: CAWEIGSSYNEQFF. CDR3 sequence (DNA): TGTGCCTGGGAAATCGGGAGCTCCTACAATGAGCAGTTCTTC.

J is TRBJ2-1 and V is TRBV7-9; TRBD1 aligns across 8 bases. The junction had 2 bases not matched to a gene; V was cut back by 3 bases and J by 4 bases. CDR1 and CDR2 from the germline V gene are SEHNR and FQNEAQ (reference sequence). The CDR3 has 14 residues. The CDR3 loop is CASSFGQGYNEQFF. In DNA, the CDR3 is TGTGCCAGCAGCTTCGGACAGGGATACAATGAGCAGTTCTTC.

The CDR3 bases are TGTGCTAGTGGTCCCCTGCGGGGGAACACCGGGGAGCTGTTTTTT. Encoded protein: CASGPLRGNTGELFF. V usage is TRBV12-5 and J usage is TRBJ2-2; TRBD2 might be the D (6 bases). V lost 5 bases and J 1 base, leaving 11 bases between the germline ends. The germline V gene has CDR1 LGHNT and CDR2 FRNRAP. The length of the CDR3 is 15 residues.

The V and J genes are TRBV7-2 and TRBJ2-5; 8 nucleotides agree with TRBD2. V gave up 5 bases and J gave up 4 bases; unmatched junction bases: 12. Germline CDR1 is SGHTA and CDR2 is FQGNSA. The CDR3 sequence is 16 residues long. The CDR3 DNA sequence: TGTGCCAGCAGCACCGCCGGGACTAGTTTGACAGAGACCCAGTACTTC. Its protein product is CASSTAGTSLTETQYF.

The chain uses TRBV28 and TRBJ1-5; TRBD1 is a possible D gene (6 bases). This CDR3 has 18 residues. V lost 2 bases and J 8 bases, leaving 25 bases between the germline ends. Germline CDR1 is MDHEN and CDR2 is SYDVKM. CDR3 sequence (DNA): TGTGCCAGCAGTTTAAGCGGGGGCTTGGGGACACTTAGTGAGCCCCAGCATTTT. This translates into CASSLSGGLGTLSEPQHF.

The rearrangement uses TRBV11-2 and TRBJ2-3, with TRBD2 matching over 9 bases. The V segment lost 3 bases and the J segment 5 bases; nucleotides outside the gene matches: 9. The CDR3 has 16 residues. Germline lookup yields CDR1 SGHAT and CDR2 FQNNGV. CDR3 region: CASSFRGLASLDTQYF. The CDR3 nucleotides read TGTGCCAGCAGCTTTCGAGGACTAGCGTCACTAGATACGCAGTATTTT.

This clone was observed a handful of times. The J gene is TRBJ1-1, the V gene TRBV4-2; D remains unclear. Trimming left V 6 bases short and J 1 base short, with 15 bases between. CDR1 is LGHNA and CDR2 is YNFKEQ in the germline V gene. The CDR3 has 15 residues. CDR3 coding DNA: TGTGCCAGCAGTCGCGGTGAGACTGCGAACACTGAAGCTTTCTTT. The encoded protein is CASSRGETANTEAFF.

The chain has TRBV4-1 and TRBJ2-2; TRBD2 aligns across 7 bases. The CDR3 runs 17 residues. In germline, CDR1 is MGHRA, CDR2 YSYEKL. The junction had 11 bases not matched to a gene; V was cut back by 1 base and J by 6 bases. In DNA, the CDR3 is TGCGCCAGCAGCCAAGTTCTCGGCGGGAGCAAGGCCGGGGAGCTGTTTTTT. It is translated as CASSQVLGGSKAGELFF.

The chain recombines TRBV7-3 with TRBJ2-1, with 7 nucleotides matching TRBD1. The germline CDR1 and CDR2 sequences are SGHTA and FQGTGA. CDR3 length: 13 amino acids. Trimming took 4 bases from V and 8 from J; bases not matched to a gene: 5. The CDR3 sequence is CASSSTGKDEQFF. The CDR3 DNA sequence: TGTGCCAGCAGCTCGACAGGGAAGGATGAGCAGTTCTTC.